This paragraph reports one T cell receptor beta chain. Its target is unknown. This specimen comes from a study of shared clonotypes between healthy human individuals. About the research overall: Serving as donors were a couple of women and a few men, whose ages spanned 18 to 49.

Study conclusions and caveats: It was anticipated that sequencing depth would influence how many clonotypes donors shared.

Germline loops: CDR1 SGHTA, CDR2 FQGNSA. The CDR3 sequence is 14 residues long. The junction had 5 bases not matched to a gene; V was cut back by 2 bases and J by 5 bases. CD4+ cells yielded CD45RA+ naive and CD45RA-negative memory subsets. Produced via immunoSEQ multiplex PCR; TCRdb's table is partial and in-frame only. The sample has 2 million to 2.5 million clones, 80% to 95% seen once. This chain uses TRBV7-2 with TRBJ1-1, with 7 bases identical to TRBD1. The sequence derives from a man between 18 and 29 years old in good health. Some clones in this sample may be carry-over from other donors' samples. The sequenced sample was naive CD4+ T cells from PBMCs. Indicated subset: CD45RA+ positively selected. In DNA, the CDR3 is TGTGCCAGCAGCTTACAGGGGGGGTATACTGAAGCTTTCTTT. Its translation is CASSLQGGYTEAFF.